This TCR beta chain was profiled in a study of human T cells and chemical hapten exposure. About the research overall: DPC 0.01% went on the upper back by patch test, with reading at 6 days. Study-level findings and limits: Expanded TCRs formed significantly more large CDR3 similarity clusters than controls.

This CDR3 spans 16 amino acids. CDR1 KGHSH and CDR2 LQKENI come from the germline V gene. The V end lost 1 base, the J end lost 6 bases, and 16 bases lay between the germline ends. Described time point: patch test 1, 2 weeks after DPC sensitization. Stated treatment: therapeutic diphenylcyclopropenone sensitization with weekly scalp DPC. MiXCR was run by TCRdb on the RACE reads, yielding one entry per CDR3 protein. The sample includes around 150,000 distinct CDR3 sequences, roughly 15% of them seen just once. About this clonotype itself: The antigen is undetermined.

The receptor comes from a woman aged 25-40 years with alopecia areata. Some clones in this sample may be carry-over from other donors' samples. V is TRBV18 and J is TRBJ1-5; D possibly corresponds to TRBD1 (6 bases). The starting material was whole blood, obtained in connection with sensitization to the hapten diphenylcyclopropenone (DPC). The CDR3 region has the DNA TGTGCCAGCTCACCACTGGGCCGGGGGCAGGCTCAGCCCCAGCATTTT. It encodes CASSPLGRGQAQPQHF.